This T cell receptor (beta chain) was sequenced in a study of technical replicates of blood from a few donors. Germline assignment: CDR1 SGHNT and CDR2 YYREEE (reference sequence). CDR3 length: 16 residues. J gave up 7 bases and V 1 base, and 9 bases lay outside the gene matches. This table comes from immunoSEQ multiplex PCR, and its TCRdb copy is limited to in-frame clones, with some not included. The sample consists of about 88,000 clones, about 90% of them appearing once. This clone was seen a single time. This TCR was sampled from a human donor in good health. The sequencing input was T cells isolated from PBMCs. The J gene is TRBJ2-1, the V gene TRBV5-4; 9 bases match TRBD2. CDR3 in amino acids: CASSLTSIAGANEQFF. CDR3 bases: TGTGCCAGCAGCTTGACCAGTATAGCGGGAGCGAATGAGCAGTTCTTC.